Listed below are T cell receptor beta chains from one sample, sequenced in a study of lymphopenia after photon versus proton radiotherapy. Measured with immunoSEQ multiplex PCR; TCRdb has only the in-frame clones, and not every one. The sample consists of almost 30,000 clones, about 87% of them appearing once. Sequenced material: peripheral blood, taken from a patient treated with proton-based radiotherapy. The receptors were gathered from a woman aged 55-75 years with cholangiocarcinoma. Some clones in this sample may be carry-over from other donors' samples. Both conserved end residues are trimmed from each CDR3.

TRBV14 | ASSLRTVPSNQPQH
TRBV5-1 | ASSLLEGNYGYT
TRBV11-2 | ASSFAWDEQF
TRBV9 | ASSVSQGVRETQY
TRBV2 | ASSDRMTSLFYNEQF
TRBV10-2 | ASSENSNQPQH
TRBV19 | ASSIGGGGRTGELF
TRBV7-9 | ASSLGRGPGQGSNQPQH
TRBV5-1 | ASSLGHRNTGELF
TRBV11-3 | ASSQLAGVSDTQY
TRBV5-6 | ASSLEGHRGYGYT
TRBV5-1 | ASSRDRDGYT
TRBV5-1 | ASSSGQGYGYT
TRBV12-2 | ASRLEVSSYEQY
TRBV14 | ASSPLATMKY
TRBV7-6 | ASSLAGQTEAF
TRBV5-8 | ASSPTPTVNRAVRGNTIY
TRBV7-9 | AAGNTDTQY
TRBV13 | ASSRGSQGGEKLF
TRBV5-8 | ASRHRGRRKTQY
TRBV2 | ASSYTGDEQF
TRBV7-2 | ASSFAPTGGWGEQY
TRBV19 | ATATGVGYEQY
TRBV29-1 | SVEGTGGNTEAF
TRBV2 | AVPRDRVVTGELF
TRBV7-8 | ASSQGGGAEAF
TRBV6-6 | ASRSMTGKVGYT